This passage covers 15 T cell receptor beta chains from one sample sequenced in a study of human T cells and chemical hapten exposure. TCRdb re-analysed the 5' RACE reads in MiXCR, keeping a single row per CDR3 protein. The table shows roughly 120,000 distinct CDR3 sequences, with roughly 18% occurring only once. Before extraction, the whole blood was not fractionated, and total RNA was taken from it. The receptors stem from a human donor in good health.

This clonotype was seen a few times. The CDR3 spells CATSGLASYEQYF. The CDR3 DNA sequence: TGTGCCACCTCGGGACTAGCCTCCTACGAGCAGTACTTC. The chain uses TRBV28 and TRBJ2-7; 9 positions agree with TRBD2. The CDR3 is 13 amino acids. V gave up 10 bases and J gave up 0 bases; unmatched junction bases: 4. CDR1 is MDHEN and CDR2 is SYDVKM in the germline V gene.

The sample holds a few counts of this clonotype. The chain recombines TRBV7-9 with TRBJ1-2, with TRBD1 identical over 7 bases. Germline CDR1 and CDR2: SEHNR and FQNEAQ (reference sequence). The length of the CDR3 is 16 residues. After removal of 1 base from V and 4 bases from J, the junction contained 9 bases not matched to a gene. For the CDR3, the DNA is TGTGCCAGCAGCTTAGTGGGGAGAGGGGGCCCCTATGGCTACACCTTC. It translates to CASSLVGRGGPYGYTF.

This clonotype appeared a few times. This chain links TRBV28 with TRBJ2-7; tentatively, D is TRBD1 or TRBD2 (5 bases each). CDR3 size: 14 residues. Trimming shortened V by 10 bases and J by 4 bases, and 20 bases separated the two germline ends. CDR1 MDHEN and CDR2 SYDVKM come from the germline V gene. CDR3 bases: TGTGCCACCGAACCGGGACCGGGACGGTACGAGCAGTACTTC. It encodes CATEPGPGRYEQYF.

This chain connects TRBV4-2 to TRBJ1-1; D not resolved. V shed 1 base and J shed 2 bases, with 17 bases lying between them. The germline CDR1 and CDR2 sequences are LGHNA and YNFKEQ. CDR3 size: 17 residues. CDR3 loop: CASSQGNWWDRNTEAFF. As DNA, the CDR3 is TGTGCCAGCAGCCAAGGGAATTGGTGGGATCGAAACACTGAAGCTTTCTTT.

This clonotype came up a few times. CDR3 in amino acids: CASTFTDVNTEAFF. CDR3 bases: TGTGCCAGCACCTTTACAGACGTGAACACTGAAGCTTTCTTT. The chain joins TRBV28 to TRBJ1-1, with D unresolved. The ends were cut back, 7 bases at V and 0 bases at J, with 12 bases in the middle. This CDR3 region has 14 residues. Germline-derived CDR1 and CDR2 are MDHEN and SYDVKM.

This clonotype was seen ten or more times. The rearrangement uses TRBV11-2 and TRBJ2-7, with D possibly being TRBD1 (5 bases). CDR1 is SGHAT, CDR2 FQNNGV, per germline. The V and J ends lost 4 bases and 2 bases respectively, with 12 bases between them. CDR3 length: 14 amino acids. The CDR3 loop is CASSSHRGAYEQYF. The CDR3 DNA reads TGTGCCAGCAGCTCCCATAGGGGTGCCTACGAGCAGTACTTC. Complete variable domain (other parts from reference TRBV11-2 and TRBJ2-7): EAGVAQSPRYKIIEKRQSVAFWCNPISGHATLYWYQQILGQGPKLLIQFQNNGVVDDSQLPKDRFSAERLKGVDSTLKIQPAKLEDSAVYLCASSSHRGAYEQYFGPGTRLTVT.

CDR3 sequence reads: CASSYSSGTGPYEQYF. DNA for the CDR3: TGTGCCAGCAGTTACTCGAGCGGGACAGGGCCCTACGAGCAGTACTTC. The chain uses TRBV6-5 and TRBJ2-7; 9 bases are a match to TRBD1. This CDR3 is 16 amino acids long. V dropped 0 bases and J dropped 2; count of bases not matched to a gene: 5. Germline CDR1 is MNHEY and CDR2 is SVGAGI.

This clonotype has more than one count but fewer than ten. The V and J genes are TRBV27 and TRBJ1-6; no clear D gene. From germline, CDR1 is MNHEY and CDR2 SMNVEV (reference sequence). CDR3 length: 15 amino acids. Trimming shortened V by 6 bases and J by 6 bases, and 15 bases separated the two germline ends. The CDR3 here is CASSPISRANSPLHF. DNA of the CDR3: TGTGCCAGCAGCCCCATTAGCCGGGCTAATTCACCCCTCCACTTT.

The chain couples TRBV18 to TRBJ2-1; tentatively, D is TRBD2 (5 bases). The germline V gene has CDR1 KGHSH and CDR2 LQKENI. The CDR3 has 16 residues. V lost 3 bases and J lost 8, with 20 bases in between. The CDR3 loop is CASSPSLARELDEQFF. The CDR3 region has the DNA TGTGCCAGCTCACCGTCTCTAGCAAGGGAACTTGATGAGCAGTTCTTC.

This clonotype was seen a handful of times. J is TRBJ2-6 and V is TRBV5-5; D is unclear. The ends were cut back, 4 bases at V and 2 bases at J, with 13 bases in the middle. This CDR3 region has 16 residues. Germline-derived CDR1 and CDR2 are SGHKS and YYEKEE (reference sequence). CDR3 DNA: TGTGCCAGCAGCCTCCTCCCAACTACTGGGGCCAACGTCCTGACTTTC. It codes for CASSLLPTTGANVLTF.

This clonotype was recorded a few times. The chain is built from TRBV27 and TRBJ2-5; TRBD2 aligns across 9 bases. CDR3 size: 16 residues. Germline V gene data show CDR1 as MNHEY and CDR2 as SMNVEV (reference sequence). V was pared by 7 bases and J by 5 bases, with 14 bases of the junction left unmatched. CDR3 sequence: CASKPLTAGGGETQYF. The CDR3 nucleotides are TGTGCCAGCAAGCCCCTCACGGCGGGAGGGGGGGAGACCCAGTACTTC.

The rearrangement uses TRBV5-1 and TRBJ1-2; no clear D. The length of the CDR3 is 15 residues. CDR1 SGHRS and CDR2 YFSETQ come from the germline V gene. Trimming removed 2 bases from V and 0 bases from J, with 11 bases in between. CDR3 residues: CASSLSSRTNYGYTF. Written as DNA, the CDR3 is TGCGCCAGCAGCTTAAGCTCCCGGACTAACTATGGCTACACCTTC.

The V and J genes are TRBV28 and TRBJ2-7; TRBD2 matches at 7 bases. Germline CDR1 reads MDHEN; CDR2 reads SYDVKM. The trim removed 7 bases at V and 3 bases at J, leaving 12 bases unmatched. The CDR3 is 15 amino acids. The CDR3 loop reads CASTTGGGRFYEQYF. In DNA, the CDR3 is TGTGCCAGCACCACCGGCGGGGGACGCTTCTACGAGCAGTACTTC.

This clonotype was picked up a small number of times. The CDR3 coding sequence is TGTGCCAGCAGCCGGGACAGGGGGCTTATCCCCCAAGAGACCCAGTACTTC. Amino acids: CASSRDRGLIPQETQYF. The chain uses TRBV5-6 and TRBJ2-5; 12 bases map to TRBD1. V trimming: 4 bases; J trimming: 1 base; junction bases outside the gene matches: 8. The CDR3 has 17 amino acids. Germline CDR1 SGHDT, CDR2 YYEEEE.

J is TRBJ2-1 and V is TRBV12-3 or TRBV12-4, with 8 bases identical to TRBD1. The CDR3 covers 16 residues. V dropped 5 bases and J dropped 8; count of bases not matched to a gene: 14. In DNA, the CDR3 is TGTGCCAGCAGTCCGAGCAGGGGGCTAGAGCTTCATGAGCAGTTCTTC. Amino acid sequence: CASSPSRGLELHEQFF.